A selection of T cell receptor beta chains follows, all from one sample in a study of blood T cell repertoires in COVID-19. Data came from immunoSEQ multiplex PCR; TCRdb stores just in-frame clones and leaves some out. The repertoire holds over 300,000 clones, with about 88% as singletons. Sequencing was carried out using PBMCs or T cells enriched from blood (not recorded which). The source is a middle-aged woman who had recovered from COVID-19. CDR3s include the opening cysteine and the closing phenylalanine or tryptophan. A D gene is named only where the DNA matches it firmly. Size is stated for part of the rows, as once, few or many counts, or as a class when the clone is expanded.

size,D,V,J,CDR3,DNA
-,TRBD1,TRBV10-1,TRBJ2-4,CASSADRGAKNIQYF,TGCGCCAGCAGTGCCGACAGGGGAGCCAAAAACATTCAGTACTTC
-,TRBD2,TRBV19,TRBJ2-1,CASSIDSGGTSSYNEQFF,TGTGCCAGTAGTATAGATAGCGGGGGGACTAGCTCCTACAATGAGCAGTTCTTC
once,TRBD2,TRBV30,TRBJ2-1,CALSSGRGVNEQFF,TGTGCCTTGAGTAGCGGGAGAGGGGTCAATGAGCAGTTCTTC
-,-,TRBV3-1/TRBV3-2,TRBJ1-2,CASSQVETANYGYTF,TGTGCCAGCAGCCAAGTAGAAACAGCTAACTATGGCTACACCTTC
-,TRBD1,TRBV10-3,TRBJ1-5,CAAGTDNQPQHF,TGTGCCGCCGGGACAGACAATCAGCCCCAGCATTTT
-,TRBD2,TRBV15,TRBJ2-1,CATSRGISGRGPEGQFF,TGTGCCACCAGCAGAGGGATTAGCGGGAGGGGGCCGGAGGGGCAGTTCTTC
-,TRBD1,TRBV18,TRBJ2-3,CASSGTGGTDTQYF,TGTGCCAGCTCGGGGACAGGGGGCACAGATACGCAGTATTTT
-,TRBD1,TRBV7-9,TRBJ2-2,CASSLGGQYSGELFF,TGTGCCAGCAGCTTAGGGGGACAGTACTCCGGGGAGCTGTTTTTT
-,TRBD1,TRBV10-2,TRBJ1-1,CASNFPGQWQRGMNTEAFF,TGCGCCAGCAACTTCCCGGGACAGTGGCAGAGGGGCATGAACACTGAAGCTTTCTTT
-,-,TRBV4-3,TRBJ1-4,CASSQDSGSSPTNEKLFF,TGCGCCAGCAGCCAAGATTCTGGCAGTTCCCCAACTAATGAAAAACTGTTTTTT
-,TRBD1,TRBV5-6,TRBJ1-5,CASSFTGGPQHF,TGTGCCAGCAGCTTCACAGGGGGGCCCCAGCATTTT
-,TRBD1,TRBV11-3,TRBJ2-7,CASSIRGSSYEQYF,TGTGCCAGCAGCATCAGGGGGAGCTCCTACGAGCAGTACTTC
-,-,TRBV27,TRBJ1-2,CASPFECLDGYTF,TGTGCCAGCCCGTTCGAGTGTTTGGATGGCTACACCTTC
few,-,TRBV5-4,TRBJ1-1,CASSLYRGREAFF,TGTGCCAGCAGCTTGTACCGAGGTCGGGAGGCTTTCTTT
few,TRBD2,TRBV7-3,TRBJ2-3,CASSLTGLAGGPTGTQYF,TGTGCCAGCAGCTTAACCGGACTAGCGGGGGGCCCTACTGGTACGCAGTATTTT
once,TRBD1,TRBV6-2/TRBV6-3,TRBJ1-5,CASSYATGGNNQPQHF,TGTGCCAGCAGTTACGCTACAGGGGGTAACAATCAGCCCCAGCATTTT
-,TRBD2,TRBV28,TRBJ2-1,CASSLPAGVQGNEQFF,TGTGCCAGCAGTTTACCAGCGGGGGTCCAGGGGAATGAGCAGTTCTTC
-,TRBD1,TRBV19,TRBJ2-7,CASGQGLGSYEQYF,TGTGCCAGTGGACAGGGGTTGGGCTCCTACGAGCAGTACTTC
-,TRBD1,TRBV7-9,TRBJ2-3,CASSLDLRGLIADTQYF,TGTGCCAGCAGCTTAGACCTCAGGGGGCTTATCGCAGATACGCAGTATTTT
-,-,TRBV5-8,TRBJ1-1,CASSSGTIIYEAFF,TGTGCCAGCAGCAGCGGGACGATTATCTACGAAGCTTTCTTT
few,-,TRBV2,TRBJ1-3,CASSYALLGSGNTIYF,TGTGCCAGCAGTTACGCCCTTCTAGGCTCTGGAAACACCATATATTTT
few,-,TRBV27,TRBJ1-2,CASSYLQGGMMNYGYTF,TGTGCCAGCAGTTACCTACAGGGTGGGATGATGAACTATGGCTACACCTTC
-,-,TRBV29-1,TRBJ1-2,CSVERGLNSNYGYTF,TGCAGCGTTGAAAGGGGTTTGAACTCTAACTATGGCTACACCTTC
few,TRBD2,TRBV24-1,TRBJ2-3,CATSDPATSGSTDTQYF,TGTGCCACCAGTGACCCCGCGACTAGCGGGAGCACAGATACGCAGTATTTT
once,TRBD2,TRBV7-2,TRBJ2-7,CASSLYTSGGSYEQYF,TGTGCCAGCAGCTTATATACTAGCGGGGGCTCCTACGAGCAGTACTTC
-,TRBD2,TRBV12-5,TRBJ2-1,CASGLPSGRPLAQFF,TGTGCTAGTGGTTTGCCTAGCGGGAGGCCCTTGGCGCAGTTCTTC
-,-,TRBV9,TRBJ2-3,CASSVEGGLGGTDTQYF,TGTGCCAGCAGCGTCGAAGGGGGATTAGGGGGCACAGATACGCAGTATTTT
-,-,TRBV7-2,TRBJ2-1,CASSSQYNEQFF,TGTGCCAGCAGCTCCCAGTACAATGAGCAGTTCTTC
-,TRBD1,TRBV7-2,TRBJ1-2,CASSSPGGTGGSSRGYTF,TGTGCCAGCAGCTCCCCGGGCGGGACAGGGGGCTCATCGAGGGGCTACACCTTC
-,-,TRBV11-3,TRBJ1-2,CASSLGVGGNYGYTF,TGTGCCAGCAGCTTAGGGGTCGGGGGTAACTATGGCTACACCTTC
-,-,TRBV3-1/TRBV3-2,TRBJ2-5,CASSQPPPGETQYF,TGTGCCAGCAGCCAACCTCCTCCGGGAGAGACCCAGTACTTC
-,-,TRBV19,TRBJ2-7,CASKGAYEQYF,TGTGCCAGTAAAGGGGCCTACGAGCAGTACTTC
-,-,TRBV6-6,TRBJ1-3,CASSRFPQGYSGNTIYF,TGTGCCAGCAGTCGCTTTCCCCAGGGTTATTCGGGAAACACCATATATTTT
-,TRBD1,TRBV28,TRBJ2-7,CASSPGQGPYEQYF,TGTGCCAGCAGCCCGGGACAGGGGCCCTACGAGCAGTACTTC
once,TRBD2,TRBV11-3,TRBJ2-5,CASSREGGETQYF,TGTGCCAGCAGCCGGGAGGGGGGTGAGACCCAGTACTTC
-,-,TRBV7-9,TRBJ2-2,CASDWRGRRNTGELFF,TGTGCCAGCGACTGGCGGGGACGCAGGAACACCGGGGAGCTGTTTTTT
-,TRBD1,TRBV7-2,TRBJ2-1,CASSLLTGYPSEQFF,TGTGCCAGCAGCTTATTGACAGGGTACCCCAGTGAGCAGTTCTTC
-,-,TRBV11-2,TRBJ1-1,CASSSTPAGGEAFF,TGTGCCAGCAGCTCGACGCCAGCCGGGGGTGAAGCTTTCTTT
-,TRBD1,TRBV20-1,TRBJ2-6,CSASGQGDSGANVLTF,TGCAGTGCTAGTGGACAGGGGGACTCTGGGGCCAACGTCCTGACTTTC
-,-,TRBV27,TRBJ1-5,CASSLGRGPNQPQHF,TGTGCCAGCAGTTTAGGCAGGGGACCCAATCAGCCCCAGCATTTT
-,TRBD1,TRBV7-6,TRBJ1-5,CASSDRDSPQHF,TGTGCCAGCAGCGATCGGGACAGTCCCCAGCATTTT